A single T cell receptor (beta chain) is shown here with its context. The authors ran a second PCR of 7 to 11 cycles using a sample-barcoded 5' primer and a J-beta primer mix. MiXCR was run by TCRdb on the 5' RACE reads, yielding one entry per CDR3 protein. Among approximately 780,000 distinct CDR3 sequences listed, about a quarter were seen once. The data stem from a study of blood T cells in healthy people across ages. Separately, the same data were catalogued under a study of T cells of mothers and their children.

The receptor comes from a boy younger than 18 in good health. The material sequenced was blood.

The CDR3 DNA sequence: TGTGCCAGCAGCTTATATCTGCGGACTGAAGCTTTCTTT. Its translation is CASSLYLRTEAFF. V usage is TRBV7-2 and J usage is TRBJ1-1, with D hard to call. Germline assignment: CDR1 SGHTA and CDR2 FQGNSA. This CDR3 is 13 amino acids long. The V end was cut by 2 bases, the J end by 5 bases, with 9 bases between.